These 3 T cell receptor beta chains originate from one sample sequenced in a study of blood T cells in healthy people across ages. With a J-beta primer mix and a sample-barcoded 5' primer, a second PCR ran about 7 to 11 cycles. TCRdb ran MiXCR on the 5' RACE reads and lists one entry per CDR3 protein. The sample carries around 1,700,000 distinct CDR3 sequences, over 25% recorded once. The sample was blood. These receptors came from a young woman in good health.

This clonotype was observed many times. The CDR3 region has the DNA TGTGCCAGCTTCCCGGACAGCACCTATAATTCACCCCTCCACTTT. Amino acid sequence: CASFPDSTYNSPLHF. This chain connects TRBV28 to TRBJ1-6; D might be TRBD1 (6 bases). V lost 8 bases to trimming and J lost 2 bases, with 13 bases between them. CDR1 MDHEN and CDR2 SYDVKM come from the germline V gene. CDR3 length: 15 amino acids.

This clonotype has only a few counts. This chain connects TRBV7-9 to TRBJ1-6; weak D call: TRBD1 (5 bases). V gave up 3 bases and J gave up 10 bases, with 13 bases separating them. Germline V gene lookup returns CDR1 SEHNR and CDR2 FQNEAQ (reference sequence). The CDR3 has 14 amino acids. The CDR3 sequence is CASSLGPWGSPLHF. The CDR3 coding sequence is TGTGCCAGCAGCTTGGGGCCCTGGGGATCACCCCTCCACTTT. The complete variable domain, with remaining parts taken from reference TRBV7-9 and TRBJ1-6, reads DTGVSQNPRHKITKRGQNVTFRCDPISEHNRLYWYRQTLGQGPEFLTYFQNEAQLEKSRLLSDRFSAERPKGSFSTLEIQRTEQGDSAMYLCASSLGPWGSPLHFGNGTRLTVT.

This clonotype was detected only a few times. V is TRBV9 and J is TRBJ1-1; D possibly corresponds to TRBD1 (5 bases). The germline V gene has CDR1 SGDLS and CDR2 YYNGEE. Trimming removed 4 bases at V and 4 bases at J, with 17 bases between. The CDR3 runs 15 residues. The CDR3 DNA sequence: TGTGCCAGCAGCCACCCTCAGGGAAAGAGCACTGAAGCTTTCTTT. Translation gives CASSHPQGKSTEAFF.